This T cell receptor (beta chain) is from a study of CD8 T cells in ankylosing spondylitis. TCRdb re-called the 5' RACE reads with MiXCR, one entry per CDR3 protein. The sample contains 750,000 to 850,000 distinct CDR3 sequences, about an eighth of which appear only once. This CDR3 spans 14 amino acids. Between the trimmed V and J ends, which lost 1 base and 2 bases, there was a span of 10 bases. In germline, CDR1 is SGHRS, CDR2 YFSETQ. General observations from the study: Typical of ankylosing spondylitis blood, it appeared, was a TCR beta motif of roughly eight highly homologous variants. There was reportedly significant enrichment of clones that were disease-linked in matched ankylosing spondylitis synovial fluid.

A word on this clonotype: The target antigen is unknown.

The V and J genes are TRBV5-1 and TRBJ2-7; maybe TRBD2 (5 bases). Sequenced input: blood, either unsorted or a sorted T cell fraction (not recorded which). The receptor's source is a male donor with ankylosing spondylitis. CDR3 residues: CASSLRGRAYEQYF. The CDR3 coding sequence is TGCGCCAGCAGCTTGCGGGGAAGGGCCTACGAGCAGTACTTC.